Presented here are 14 T cell receptor beta chains from one specimen sequenced in a study of shared clonotypes between healthy human individuals. The repertoire was sequenced with immunoSEQ multiplex PCR; TCRdb's copy has only in-frame clones and lacks some. The sample lists about 1.1 million clones, approximately 80% occurring once. Sequenced input: memory CD4+ T cells from PBMCs. The subset: CD45RA-negative fraction. The receptors were sampled from a man aged 18 to 30 in good health. Some clones in this sample may be carry-over from other donors' samples.

The genes are TRBV4-2 and TRBJ1-2, with TRBD1 as a possible D gene (5 bases). The germline gives CDR1 LGHNA, CDR2 YNFKEQ. V was shortened by 0 bases and J by 8 bases, with 13 bases between the two germline ends. The CDR3 runs to 14 residues. The CDR3 here is CASSQDGAGWGYTF. The DNA of the CDR3 is TGTGCCAGCAGCCAAGATGGGGCAGGCTGGGGCTACACCTTC.

The chain recombines TRBV27 with TRBJ2-5; 7 bases are a match to TRBD2. Trimming took 5 bases from V and 5 from J; bases not matched to a gene: 8. Per germline, CDR1 MNHEY and CDR2 SMNVEV (reference sequence). The CDR3 is 14 amino acids. The DNA of the CDR3 is TGTGCCAGCAGTCGACTAGCACCGAAGGAGACCCAGTACTTC. Residues: CASSRLAPKETQYF.

V is TRBV30 and J is TRBJ2-5; 9 positions match TRBD1. The J segment lost 4 bases and the V segment lost 0 bases, leaving 3 bases of the junction unmatched. Germline CDR1 is GTSNPN and CDR2 is SVGIG (reference sequence). This CDR3 contains 14 residues. The CDR3 protein is CAWSVRTGAETQYF. The CDR3 nucleotides are TGTGCCTGGAGTGTAAGGACAGGGGCAGAGACCCAGTACTTC.

On this clone itself: With a far larger clone one base away, a read error is the likely cause. This chain connects TRBV29-1 to TRBJ2-5; TRBD1 might be the D (6 bases). Trimming shortened V by 6 bases and J by 0 bases, and 8 bases separated the two germline ends. CDR1 and CDR2 (germline): SQVTM, ANQGSEA. This CDR3 is built from 12 residues. CDR3 amino acids: CSVRDNQETQYF. The CDR3 DNA follows: TGCAGCGTCCGGGACAACCAAGAGACCCAGTACTTC.

This clone was recorded once. V usage is TRBV4-1 and J usage is TRBJ1-3, with 10 bases matching TRBD1. In germline, CDR1 is MGHRA, CDR2 YSYEKL. The CDR3 loop spans 19 amino acids. V dropped 3 bases and J dropped 0; count of bases not matched to a gene: 11. The CDR3 loop is CASSHPGTGARSSGNTIYF. In nucleotides, the CDR3 is TGCGCCAGCAGCCATCCCGGGACAGGGGCCCGAAGCTCTGGAAACACCATATATTTT.

This rearrangement joins TRBV5-6 to TRBJ1-4; D may be TRBD1 (6 bases). There are 14 residues in the CDR3. Germline V gives CDR1 SGHDT, CDR2 YYEEEE. V lost 2 bases, J lost 7 bases, and 12 bases lay in between. CDR3 in amino acids: CASSFQRGSEKLFF. The CDR3 DNA reads as TGTGCCAGCAGCTTTCAAAGGGGGAGTGAAAAACTGTTTTTT.

This clone was detected ten times or more. The chain joins TRBV28 to TRBJ1-2; no clear D. The CDR3 has 14 amino acids. Germline V lookup: CDR1 MDHEN, CDR2 SYDVKM. V lost 3 bases and J 5 bases, leaving 13 bases between the germline ends. CDR3 coding DNA: TGTGCCAGCAGTTTCGAGAGTTCCCATTATGGCTACACCTTC. This codes for CASSFESSHYGYTF.

In regard to this clone: At the DNA level, this CDR3 is encoded by other sequences in the same sample as well. The V and J genes are TRBV28 and TRBJ1-4; TRBD1 is a possible D gene (6 bases). V was shortened by 2 bases and J by 7 bases, with 11 bases between the two germline ends. Germline V gene lookup returns CDR1 MDHEN and CDR2 SYDVKM. The CDR3 consists of 14 residues. CDR3 in DNA: TGTGCCAGCAGTTTAGGGGGCGGCGGTGAAAAACTGTTTTTT. Protein product: CASSLGGGGEKLFF.

The rearrangement joins TRBV18 to TRBJ1-5; 8 bases are a match to TRBD1. From germline, CDR1 is KGHSH and CDR2 LQKENI. This CDR3 is built from 15 residues. Losses at the gene ends were 6 bases for V and 6 bases for J; bases not matched to a gene: 10. The CDR3 reads CASSYGQGVGQPQHF. CDR3 in DNA: TGTGCCAGCTCCTACGGACAGGGTGTGGGTCAGCCCCAGCATTTT.

With regard to this clone: A much more abundant neighbour one base away suggests this may be a read error. The chain employs TRBV2 and TRBJ2-7; D uncertain. The germline V gene has CDR1 SNHLY and CDR2 FYNNEI. The V end lost 5 bases, the J end lost 3 bases, and 5 bases lay between the germline ends. The CDR3 covers 11 residues. CDR3 nucleotide sequence: TGTGCCAGCAGTCAATACTACGAGCAGTACTTC. Amino acid sequence: CASSQYYEQYF.

The chain joins TRBV28 to TRBJ2-1; a weak D match, TRBD2 (7 bases). V gave up 7 bases and J gave up 7 bases, with 17 bases separating them. The CDR3 is 14 amino acids. Germline CDR1 MDHEN, CDR2 SYDVKM. The CDR3 is CASMGGGSTNEQFF. The DNA of the CDR3 is TGTGCCAGCATGGGGGGCGGGAGTACGAATGAGCAGTTCTTC.

The V call is TRBV10-3, the J call TRBJ1-2; 7 bases agree with TRBD1. This CDR3 comprises 14 residues. Germline V gene lookup returns CDR1 ENHRY and CDR2 SYGVKD. V gave up 6 bases and J gave up 3 bases; unmatched junction bases: 7. Here the CDR3 reads CAIRSTGMDYGYTF. The CDR3 DNA sequence: TGTGCCATCAGGTCGACAGGGATGGACTATGGCTACACCTTC.

V is TRBV7-2 and J is TRBJ2-1; 11 positions match TRBD2. The CDR3 loop spans 15 amino acids. CDR1 and CDR2 from the germline V gene are SGHTA and FQGNSA. Trimming took 5 bases from V and 6 from J; bases not matched to a gene: 6. The chain's CDR3 is CASSLPTSGSNEQFF. In DNA form, the CDR3 reads TGTGCCAGCAGCCTGCCCACTAGCGGGAGCAATGAGCAGTTCTTC.

The chain has TRBV6-1 and TRBJ1-1; TRBD1 might be the D (6 bases). There are 13 residues in the CDR3. The ends were cut back, 0 bases at V and 12 bases at J, with 14 bases in the middle. CDR1 and CDR2 (germline): MNHNS, SASEGT. For the CDR3, the DNA is TGTGCCAGCAGTGAAGCGGGTACAGGGATTACTTTCTTT. Protein sequence: CASSEAGTGITFF.